The clone carrying this TCR beta chain was seen only a few times. CDR3 length equals 19 residues. Germline CDR1 SGHAT, CDR2 FQDESV (reference sequence). V lost 1 base, J lost 1 base, and 22 bases lay in between. TCRdb reprocessed the 5' RACE reads via MiXCR and lists one record per CDR3 protein. The data show 700,000 or so distinct CDR3 sequences, over 20% seen once. The data belong to a study of identical twins. The sample also formed part of further work on T cells expressing NK-cell markers.

The sample was PBMCs. The sequence came from a woman under 30 in good health. The chain couples TRBV11-1 to TRBJ2-5; D gene ambiguous. For the CDR3, the DNA is TGTGCCAGCAGCTTAGACCACAGCATGGGCCGGGTTACCCAAGAGACCCAGTACTTC. Translation gives CASSLDHSMGRVTQETQYF.